These T cell receptor beta chains were read from a single sample in a study of T cell responses to AZD1222 COVID-19 vaccine. Assay used: immunoSEQ multiplex PCR; TCRdb lists only in-frame clones, some missing. The data hold tens of thousands of clones, with around 73% observed a single time. This specimen consisted of peripheral blood, obtained on day 0 of AZD1222 vaccination. Receptor source: an adult in good health. The CDR3 runs from the conserved cysteine through the conserved F or W. Each record gives: clone size, D gene, V gene, J gene, CDR3 protein, CDR3 DNA. The D gene is left open where the match is weak. Some rows have no size entry. The others give once, few or many, or a class for an expanded clone.

clone_size: -; d_call: TRBD1; v_call: TRBV7-9; j_call: TRBJ2-1; cdr3_aa: CASSLGDRGHGEQFF; cdr3_nt: TGTGCCAGCAGCTTAGGGGACAGGGGGCACGGTGAGCAGTTCTTC
clone_size: -; d_call: TRBD2; v_call: TRBV10-3; j_call: TRBJ2-1; cdr3_aa: CAIRVSSAGGSGEQFF; cdr3_nt: TGTGCCATCAGAGTGTCTTCGGCGGGAGGCTCGGGTGAGCAGTTCTTC
clone_size: -; d_call: -; v_call: TRBV4-1; j_call: TRBJ1-2; cdr3_aa: CASSQPGTGGIFGYTF; cdr3_nt: TGCGCCAGCAGCCAACCCGGGACCGGAGGTATATTTGGCTACACCTTC
clone_size: -; d_call: TRBD1; v_call: TRBV7-7; j_call: TRBJ2-1; cdr3_aa: CASSLGTGYSEQFF; cdr3_nt: TGTGCCAGCAGCTTGGGGACAGGCTACAGTGAGCAGTTCTTC
clone_size: -; d_call: TRBD1; v_call: TRBV27; j_call: TRBJ1-2; cdr3_aa: CASSPQGAAGYTF; cdr3_nt: TGTGCCAGCAGTCCCCAGGGGGCGGCTGGCTACACCTTC
clone_size: few; d_call: -; v_call: TRBV20-1; j_call: TRBJ2-1; cdr3_aa: CSTSIRKGQGNEQFF; cdr3_nt: TGCAGTACTAGTATAAGAAAGGGCCAGGGGAATGAGCAGTTCTTC
clone_size: -; d_call: -; v_call: TRBV7-8; j_call: TRBJ1-5; cdr3_aa: CASSLGSRVGQPQHF; cdr3_nt: TGTGCCAGCAGCCTCGGTAGCAGGGTTGGTCAGCCCCAGCATTTT
clone_size: -; d_call: TRBD1; v_call: TRBV4-3; j_call: TRBJ2-1; cdr3_aa: CASSLTGFGNEQFF; cdr3_nt: TGCGCCAGCAGCCTGACAGGGTTTGGGAATGAGCAGTTCTTC
clone_size: -; d_call: -; v_call: TRBV7-9; j_call: TRBJ1-6; cdr3_aa: CASSLARSPLHF; cdr3_nt: TGTGCCAGCAGCTTAGCCCGTTCACCCCTCCACTTT
clone_size: -; d_call: -; v_call: TRBV5-1; j_call: TRBJ2-7; cdr3_aa: CASSEGGISYEQYF; cdr3_nt: TGCGCCAGTTCAGAAGGGGGGATATCCTACGAGCAGTACTTC
clone_size: -; d_call: -; v_call: TRBV3-1/TRBV3-2; j_call: TRBJ1-2; cdr3_aa: CASSQTGAYGYTF; cdr3_nt: TGTGCCAGCAGCCAAACAGGAGCCTATGGCTACACCTTC
clone_size: few; d_call: -; v_call: TRBV12-3/TRBV12-4; j_call: TRBJ1-1; cdr3_aa: CASSLQGITEAFF; cdr3_nt: TGTGCCAGCAGTTTGCAGGGTATCACTGAAGCTTTCTTT
clone_size: -; d_call: -; v_call: TRBV6-2/TRBV6-3; j_call: TRBJ2-2; cdr3_aa: CASSYSGQGTGELFF; cdr3_nt: TGTGCCAGCAGTTACTCTGGCCAGGGTACCGGGGAGCTGTTTTTT
clone_size: -; d_call: TRBD1; v_call: TRBV5-6; j_call: TRBJ1-3; cdr3_aa: CASSWGQGVAGNTIYF; cdr3_nt: TGTGCCAGCAGCTGGGGACAGGGGGTAGCTGGAAACACCATATATTTT
clone_size: -; d_call: -; v_call: TRBV19; j_call: TRBJ2-3; cdr3_aa: CASSSQAGTDTQYF; cdr3_nt: TGTGCCAGTAGTTCCCAGGCAGGCACAGATACGCAGTATTTT
clone_size: -; d_call: -; v_call: TRBV18; j_call: TRBJ2-7; cdr3_aa: CASSPSLGASDEQYF; cdr3_nt: TGTGCCAGCTCACCTTCCCTTGGGGCCTCGGACGAGCAGTACTTC
clone_size: -; d_call: TRBD1; v_call: TRBV15; j_call: TRBJ1-1; cdr3_aa: CATRVSTGGTNTEAFF; cdr3_nt: TGTGCCACCAGGGTGTCAACAGGGGGAACAAACACTGAAGCTTTCTTT
clone_size: -; d_call: -; v_call: TRBV29-1; j_call: TRBJ1-1; cdr3_aa: CSVEGNLRAGAFF; cdr3_nt: TGCAGCGTTGAAGGGAACCTCAGGGCGGGAGCTTTCTTT
clone_size: -; d_call: -; v_call: TRBV5-1; j_call: TRBJ2-7; cdr3_aa: CASSLSNPGLSYEQYF; cdr3_nt: TGCGCCAGCAGCTTGTCAAACCCGGGGCTGAGTTACGAGCAGTACTTC
clone_size: once; d_call: TRBD2; v_call: TRBV5-1; j_call: TRBJ2-1; cdr3_aa: CASSRTSDRGEQFF; cdr3_nt: TGCGCCAGCAGTAGGACTAGCGATAGGGGCGAGCAGTTCTTC
clone_size: -; d_call: TRBD2; v_call: TRBV27; j_call: TRBJ2-7; cdr3_aa: CASSKSRGTRGWGSEQYF; cdr3_nt: TGTGCCAGCAGTAAAAGCCGGGGGACTAGAGGGTGGGGTAGCGAGCAGTACTTC
clone_size: -; d_call: -; v_call: TRBV6-4; j_call: TRBJ2-2; cdr3_aa: CASKTGANTGELFF; cdr3_nt: TGTGCCAGCAAGACCGGAGCGAACACCGGGGAGCTGTTTTTT
clone_size: -; d_call: -; v_call: TRBV5-1; j_call: TRBJ1-5; cdr3_aa: CASSLAGGGNQPQHF; cdr3_nt: TGCGCCAGCAGCTTGGCCGGGGGTGGAAATCAGCCCCAGCATTTT
clone_size: few; d_call: -; v_call: TRBV5-6; j_call: TRBJ2-3; cdr3_aa: CASSLVPDTQYF; cdr3_nt: TGTGCCAGCAGCTTGGTTCCAGATACGCAGTATTTT
clone_size: -; d_call: -; v_call: TRBV5-1; j_call: TRBJ1-1; cdr3_aa: CASSLAVGYTEAFF; cdr3_nt: TGCGCCAGCAGCTTGGCCGTCGGGTACACTGAAGCTTTCTTT
clone_size: few; d_call: TRBD1; v_call: TRBV3-1/TRBV3-2; j_call: TRBJ1-1; cdr3_aa: CASTQQGADTEAFF; cdr3_nt: TGTGCCAGCACGCAACAGGGGGCGGATACTGAAGCTTTCTTT
clone_size: few; d_call: -; v_call: TRBV3-1/TRBV3-2; j_call: TRBJ1-4; cdr3_aa: CASSLDRRAEKLFF; cdr3_nt: TGTGCCAGCAGCTTAGACAGGCGGGCTGAAAAACTGTTTTTT
clone_size: -; d_call: -; v_call: TRBV29-1; j_call: TRBJ1-2; cdr3_aa: CSVGQENNYGYTF; cdr3_nt: TGCAGCGTTGGACAGGAGAATAACTATGGCTACACCTTC
clone_size: -; d_call: -; v_call: TRBV7-8; j_call: TRBJ2-3; cdr3_aa: CASSLGIRASTDTQYF; cdr3_nt: TGTGCCAGCAGCTTAGGCATCAGGGCGAGCACAGATACGCAGTATTTT
clone_size: once; d_call: TRBD1; v_call: TRBV30; j_call: TRBJ1-3; cdr3_aa: CAWSVQGTGGNTIYF; cdr3_nt: TGTGCCTGGAGTGTACAGGGGACAGGGGGAAACACCATATATTTT
clone_size: -; d_call: -; v_call: TRBV5-1; j_call: TRBJ2-7; cdr3_aa: CASSTTWGQGTSLVAEQYF; cdr3_nt: TGCGCCAGCAGCACAACTTGGGGACAGGGGACTAGCTTGGTCGCCGAGCAGTACTTC
clone_size: -; d_call: TRBD1; v_call: TRBV10-3; j_call: TRBJ2-1; cdr3_aa: CASEQGASYNEQFF; cdr3_nt: TGTGCCAGCGAACAGGGGGCATCCTACAATGAGCAGTTCTTC
clone_size: -; d_call: TRBD2; v_call: TRBV7-2; j_call: TRBJ2-1; cdr3_aa: CASSAGLAPSYNEQFF; cdr3_nt: TGTGCCAGCAGTGCTGGACTAGCGCCTTCCTACAATGAGCAGTTCTTC
clone_size: -; d_call: -; v_call: TRBV5-8; j_call: TRBJ1-6; cdr3_aa: CASSILTGESSYNSPLHF; cdr3_nt: TGTGCCAGCAGCATCCTGACAGGCGAGAGCTCCTATAATTCACCCCTCCACTTT
clone_size: once; d_call: -; v_call: TRBV6-5; j_call: TRBJ2-7; cdr3_aa: CASSRQGGEQYF; cdr3_nt: TGTGCCAGCAGCCGACAGGGAGGTGAGCAGTACTTC
clone_size: -; d_call: -; v_call: TRBV11-2; j_call: TRBJ2-1; cdr3_aa: CASSLGLADYNEQFF; cdr3_nt: TGTGCCAGCAGCTTAGGGCTAGCTGACTACAATGAGCAGTTCTTC
clone_size: -; d_call: -; v_call: TRBV28; j_call: TRBJ2-3; cdr3_aa: CASSLPGLYTDTQYF; cdr3_nt: TGTGCCAGCAGTTTACCGGGCTTATACACAGATACGCAGTATTTT
clone_size: -; d_call: TRBD2; v_call: TRBV27; j_call: TRBJ2-1; cdr3_aa: CASSSTDRGPTSGRNNEQFF; cdr3_nt: TGTGCCAGCAGTTCCACGGACAGGGGACCTACTAGCGGGAGGAACAATGAGCAGTTCTTC
clone_size: once; d_call: TRBD2; v_call: TRBV5-4; j_call: TRBJ2-1; cdr3_aa: CASSLAKAGAGEQFF; cdr3_nt: TGTGCCAGCAGCTTGGCCAAGGCGGGAGCCGGGGAGCAGTTCTTC
clone_size: -; d_call: -; v_call: TRBV19; j_call: TRBJ2-1; cdr3_aa: CARDEQFF; cdr3_nt: TGTGCCAGGGATGAGCAGTTCTTC
clone_size: -; d_call: -; v_call: TRBV30; j_call: TRBJ2-2; cdr3_aa: CAWTTGVFFGTPDTGELFF; cdr3_nt: TGTGCCTGGACTACAGGAGTCTTTTTCGGGACACCTGACACCGGGGAGCTGTTTTTT
clone_size: once; d_call: -; v_call: TRBV18; j_call: TRBJ2-1; cdr3_aa: CASSPNTRDEQFF; cdr3_nt: TGTGCCAGCTCACCTAACACGCGGGATGAGCAGTTCTTC
clone_size: -; d_call: -; v_call: TRBV9; j_call: TRBJ1-3; cdr3_aa: CASSRAATGNTIYF; cdr3_nt: TGTGCCAGCAGCAGAGCCGCTACTGGAAACACCATATATTTT
clone_size: -; d_call: TRBD2; v_call: TRBV5-6; j_call: TRBJ2-3; cdr3_aa: CASSLAGAPTDTQYF; cdr3_nt: TGTGCCAGCAGCTTAGCGGGAGCCCCCACAGATACGCAGTATTTT
clone_size: -; d_call: TRBD1; v_call: TRBV4-1; j_call: TRBJ2-2; cdr3_aa: CASSQDPQGNGELFF; cdr3_nt: TGCGCCAGCAGCCAAGATCCACAGGGGAACGGGGAGCTGTTTTTT
clone_size: -; d_call: TRBD2; v_call: TRBV7-2; j_call: TRBJ2-5; cdr3_aa: CASSFRGGAPETQYF; cdr3_nt: TGTGCCAGCAGCTTCCGCGGGGGGGCACCGGAGACCCAGTACTTC
clone_size: once; d_call: -; v_call: TRBV5-1; j_call: TRBJ2-2; cdr3_aa: CASSLGEVGTGELFF; cdr3_nt: TGCGCCAGCAGCTTGGGGGAGGTTGGCACCGGGGAGCTGTTTTTT
clone_size: -; d_call: -; v_call: TRBV7-6; j_call: TRBJ2-7; cdr3_aa: CASSATQLYGYEQYF; cdr3_nt: TGTGCCAGCAGCGCGACGCAACTGTACGGATACGAGCAGTACTTC
clone_size: -; d_call: TRBD2; v_call: TRBV5-4; j_call: TRBJ2-7; cdr3_aa: CASSLRSSGRASYEQYF; cdr3_nt: TGTGCCAGCAGCCTACGGTCTAGCGGGAGGGCCTCCTACGAGCAGTACTTC